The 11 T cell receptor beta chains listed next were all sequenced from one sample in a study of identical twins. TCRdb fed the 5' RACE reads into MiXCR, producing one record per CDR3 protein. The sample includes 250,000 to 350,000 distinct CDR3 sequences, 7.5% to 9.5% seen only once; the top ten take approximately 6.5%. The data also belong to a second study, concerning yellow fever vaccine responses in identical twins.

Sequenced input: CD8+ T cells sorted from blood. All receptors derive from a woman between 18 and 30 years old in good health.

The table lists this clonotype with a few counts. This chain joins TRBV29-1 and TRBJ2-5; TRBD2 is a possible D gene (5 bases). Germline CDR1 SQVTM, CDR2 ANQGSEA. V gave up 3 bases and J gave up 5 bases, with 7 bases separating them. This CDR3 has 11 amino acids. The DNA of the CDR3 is TGCAGCGTTGAGGACTGGGAGACCCAGTACTTC. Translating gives CSVEDWETQYF. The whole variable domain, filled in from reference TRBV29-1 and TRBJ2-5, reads SAVISQKPSRDICQRGTSLTIQCQVDSQVTMMFWYRQQPGQSLTLIATANQGSEATYESGFVIDKFPISRPNLTFSTLTVSNMSPEDSSIYLCSVEDWETQYFGPGTRLLVL.

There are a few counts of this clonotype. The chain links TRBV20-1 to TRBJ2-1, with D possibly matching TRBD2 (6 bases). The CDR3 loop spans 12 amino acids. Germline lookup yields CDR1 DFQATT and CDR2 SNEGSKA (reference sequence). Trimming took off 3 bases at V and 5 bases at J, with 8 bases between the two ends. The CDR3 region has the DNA TGCAGTGCTAGGCGGGGAGACAATGAGCAGTTCTTC. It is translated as CSARRGDNEQFF.

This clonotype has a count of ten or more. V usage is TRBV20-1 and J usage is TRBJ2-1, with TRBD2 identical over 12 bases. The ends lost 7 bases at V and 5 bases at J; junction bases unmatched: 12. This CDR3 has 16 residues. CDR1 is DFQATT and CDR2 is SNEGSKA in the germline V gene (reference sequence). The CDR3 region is CSVKQTSGGPHNEQFF. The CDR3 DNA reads TGCAGTGTCAAGCAGACTAGCGGGGGACCCCACAATGAGCAGTTCTTC.

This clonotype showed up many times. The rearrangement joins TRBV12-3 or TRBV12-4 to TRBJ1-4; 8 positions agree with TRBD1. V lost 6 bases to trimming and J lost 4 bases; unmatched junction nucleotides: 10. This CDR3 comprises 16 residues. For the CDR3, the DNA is TGTGCCAGCAGGCCCGACTCGGACAGGGTTAATGAAAAACTGTTTTTT. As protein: CASRPDSDRVNEKLFF.

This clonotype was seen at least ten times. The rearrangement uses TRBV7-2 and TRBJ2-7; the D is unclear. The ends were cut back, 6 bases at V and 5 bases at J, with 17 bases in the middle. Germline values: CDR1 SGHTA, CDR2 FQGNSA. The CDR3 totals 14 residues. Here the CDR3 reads CASSEERVDHEQYF. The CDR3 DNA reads TGTGCCAGCAGTGAAGAAAGAGTGGATCACGAGCAGTACTTC.

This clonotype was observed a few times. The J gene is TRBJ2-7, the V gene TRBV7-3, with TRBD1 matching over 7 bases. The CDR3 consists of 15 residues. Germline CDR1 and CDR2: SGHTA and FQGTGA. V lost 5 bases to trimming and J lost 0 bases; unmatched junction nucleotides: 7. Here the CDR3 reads CASSIWTGISYEQYF. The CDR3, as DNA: TGTGCCAGCAGCATATGGACAGGCATCTCCTACGAGCAGTACTTC.

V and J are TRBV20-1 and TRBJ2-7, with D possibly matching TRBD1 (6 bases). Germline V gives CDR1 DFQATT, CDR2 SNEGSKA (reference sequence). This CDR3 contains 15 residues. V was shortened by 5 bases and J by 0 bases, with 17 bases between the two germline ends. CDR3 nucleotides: TGCAGTGCTTCACAACAGGGTAGCTTCTCCTACGAGCAGTACTTC. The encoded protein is CSASQQGSFSYEQYF.

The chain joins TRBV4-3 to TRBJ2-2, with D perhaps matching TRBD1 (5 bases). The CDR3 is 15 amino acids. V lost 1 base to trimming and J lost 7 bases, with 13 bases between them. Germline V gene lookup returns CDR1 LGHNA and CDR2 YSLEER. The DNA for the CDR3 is TGCGCCAGCAGCCAAGTAACAGGCATCGGCGGGGAGCTGTTTTTT. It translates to CASSQVTGIGGELFF.

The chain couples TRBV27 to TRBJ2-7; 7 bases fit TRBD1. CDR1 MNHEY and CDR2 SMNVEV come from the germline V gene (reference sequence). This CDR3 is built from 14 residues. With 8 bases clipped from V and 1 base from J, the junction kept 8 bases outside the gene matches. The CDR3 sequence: CASFRQGESYEQYF. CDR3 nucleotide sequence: TGTGCCAGCTTCCGGCAGGGGGAATCCTACGAGCAGTACTTC.

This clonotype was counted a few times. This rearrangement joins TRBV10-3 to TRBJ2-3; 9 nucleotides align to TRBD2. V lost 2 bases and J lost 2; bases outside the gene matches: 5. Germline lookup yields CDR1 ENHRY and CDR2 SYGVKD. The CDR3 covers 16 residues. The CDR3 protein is CAISELRGGNTDTQYF. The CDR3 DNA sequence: TGTGCCATCAGTGAGCTGCGGGGGGGCAACACAGATACGCAGTATTTT.

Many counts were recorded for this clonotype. In DNA, the CDR3 is TGCGCCAGCAGCCAAGATAAGACAGCGCTCTATGGCTACACCTTC. Amino acid sequence: CASSQDKTALYGYTF. J is TRBJ1-2 and V is TRBV4-3; D is perhaps TRBD1 (5 bases). This CDR3 contains 15 residues. CDR1 is LGHNA and CDR2 is YSLEER in the germline V gene. V lost 0 bases to trimming and J lost 4 bases, with 12 bases between them.